This T cell receptor beta chain originates from a study of T cell responses to AZD1222 COVID-19 vaccine. In germline, CDR1 is SNHLY, CDR2 FYNNEI. The CDR3 runs to 15 residues. Trimming at V came to 5 bases and at J to 5 bases, leaving 9 bases not matched to a gene. Repertoires were generated with immunoSEQ multiplex PCR, while TCRdb's copy carries only in-frame clones and drops some. The table lists approximately 140,000 clones, more than 90% of them singletons, with roughly 3.4% in the top ten. This TCR was sampled from an adult who received the AZD1222 COVID-19 vaccine. This sample comprised peripheral blood, obtained 28 days after the second AZD1222 dose. V usage is TRBV2 and J usage is TRBJ2-1; 7 bases line up with TRBD1. The CDR3 loop is CASSYRQGRNNEQFF. The CDR3 nucleotides are TGTGCCAGCAGTTATAGACAGGGTAGGAACAATGAGCAGTTCTTC. The full variable domain, in which reference TRBV2 and TRBJ2-1 provide the parts outside the CDR3, is EPEVTQTPSHQVTQMGQEVILRCVPISNHLYFYWYRQILGQKVEFLVSFYNNEISEKSEIFDDQFSVERPDGSNFTLKIRSTKLEDSAMYFCASSYRQGRNNEQFFGPGTRLTVL.